This TCR beta chain stems from a study of monozygotic twins with inflammatory bowel disease. With the 5' RACE reads reprocessed, TCRdb shows one record per CDR3 protein and no DNA. With over 200,000 distinct CDR3 sequences in the sample, the ten largest clones hold roughly 7.7%. The draw for each donor consisted of a single 2.5 ml blood sample. The study's findings and limits: IBD patients exhibited fewer clonotypes shared with other individuals than healthy twins, particularly with disease activity. Discordant twins had repertoire similarity that did not differ from that of concordant twins, possibly from limited power.

About this clonotype: The antigen remains undetermined.

This CDR3 region has 13 residues. The source is a human donor with ulcerative colitis or Crohn's disease, or a healthy co-twin of an affected twin (not recorded which). Sequenced: blood. The chain carries TRBV12-3 or TRBV12-4 and TRBJ1-2; TCRdb gives TRBD1 as the D gene, but with no DNA this cannot be confirmed. The CDR3 loop reads CASSLAIGAGYTF.